These 6 T cell receptor beta chains originate from one sample sequenced in a study of OX40 agonist ivuxolimab in advanced cancers. Assay: immunoSEQ multiplex PCR; the TCRdb copy retains only in-frame clones and omits some. The data contain fewer than 110,000 clones, roughly 90% of them singletons. Specimen: CD4+ or CD8+ T cells sorted from blood, collected in a trial of the OX40 agonist ivuxolimab. The receptors originated from an adult with an advanced solid tumor such as melanoma, head and neck, liver or kidney cancer.

V is TRBV28 and J is TRBJ2-1, with TRBD1 as a possible D gene (6 bases). This CDR3 is built from 14 residues. The germline V gene encodes CDR1 MDHEN and CDR2 SYDVKM. V lost 4 bases and J lost 8, with 15 bases in between. The CDR3 DNA is TGTGCCAGCAGTTACCGACAGGCGTTCGATGAGCAGTTCTTC. Protein sequence: CASSYRQAFDEQFF.

Comments on this clone: One junction end does not reproduce the germline sequence, and a read error may be involved. V usage is TRBV27 and J usage is TRBJ2-7; 7 bases align to TRBD2. The CDR3 consists of 15 residues. Germline V gene lookup returns CDR1 MNHEY and CDR2 SMNVEV (reference sequence). The CDR3 loop is CASSSTQRGSYKQYF. DNA of the CDR3: TGTGCCAGCAGTAGTACGCAGCGGGGCTCCTACAAGCAGTACTTC.

This clone was detected a few times. CDR3 nucleotides: TGTTCTACTCAAAGGGGCTCCTACGAGCAGTACTTC. It specifies CSTQRGSYEQYF. The rearrangement links TRBV7-9 to TRBJ2-7, with D possibly TRBD1 on 5 matching bases. The CDR3 covers 12 residues. Per germline, CDR1 SEHNR and CDR2 FQNEAQ (reference sequence).

The chain carries TRBV19 and TRBJ1-5; TRBD1 might be the D (5 bases). V was shortened by 8 bases and J by 5 bases, with 19 bases between the two germline ends. Germline V gives CDR1 LNHDA, CDR2 SQIVND (reference sequence). The CDR3 has 15 residues. The CDR3 reads CASWPGGGSDQPQHF. The CDR3 DNA sequence: TGTGCCAGTTGGCCCGGGGGGGGATCAGATCAGCCCCAGCATTTT.

The chain joins TRBV4-2 to TRBJ1-2; D call uncertain. Germline-derived CDR1 and CDR2 are LGHNA and YNFKEQ. The CDR3 is 15 amino acids. V was trimmed by 6 bases and J by 8 bases, leaving 22 bases between them. The CDR3 loop is CASSLIDTQIGGYTF. In DNA, the CDR3 is TGTGCCAGCAGTCTTATCGACACCCAAATCGGGGGCTACACCTTC.

The chain couples TRBV5-1 to TRBJ2-3; 14 nucleotides agree with TRBD2. Trimming removed 4 bases from V and 5 bases from J; junction bases left unmatched: 9. The CDR3 loop spans 17 amino acids. Germline assignment: CDR1 SGHRS and CDR2 YFSETQ. The CDR3 DNA is TGCGCCAGCAGCGGGACTAGCGGGAGTACTGGTAGAGATACGCAGTATTTT. Protein sequence: CASSGTSGSTGRDTQYF.